This TCR beta chain was captured in a study of T cells after yellow fever vaccination. Points from the study as a whole: Although most clonotypes did not, a small share appeared in both CD4 and CD8 compartments.

This CDR3 contains 14 residues. Between the trimmed V and J ends, which lost 5 bases and 1 base, there was a span of 13 bases. Germline CDR1 reads SGHRS; CDR2 reads YFSETQ. In this sample, this clonotype turned up a few times. The antigen remains unidentified. A single record per CDR3 protein comes from TCRdb applying MiXCR to the 5' RACE reads. This table holds roughly 320,000 distinct CDR3 sequences, about 10% found once. The receptor comes from a man between 18 and 29 years old who received the YFV17D yellow fever vaccine. V is TRBV5-1 and J is TRBJ2-7; TRBD1 is a possible D gene (5 bases). Sequencing used CD4+ T cells sorted from PBMCs, obtained 45 days after the yellow fever booster vaccination. The CDR3 DNA follows: TGCGCCAGCAGGGATCAGGGTGGTTCCTACGAGCAGTACTTC. Amino acid sequence: CASRDQGGSYEQYF.